This TCR beta chain appears in the sequencing data of a study of blood T cell repertoires in COVID-19 (dated by TCRdb to 2018 to 2020). A note on the overall study: The collaborator samples originated in the United States, Italy and Spain and spanned the acute and convalescent phases of COVID-19. The dataset comprised deeply sampled blood TCRbeta repertoires from subjects exposed to, actively infected with, or recovered from COVID-19. The repertoires were released in a freely available public database meant as a resource for research on the immune response to SARS-CoV-2. The samples were drawn from two sources: the first 160 participants of the ongoing ImmuneRACE study, and over 1,000 subjects contributed by 6 global collaborators. Sample metadata almost always included a de-identified subject ID, COVID-19 status, age in years and sex. The prospective study material was composed of cDNA or gDNA derived from T cells, B-cell-depleted T cells, or PBMCs. Where HLA class I and class II types were available, the types were taken from metadata supplied by the sample provider, not from assay-based typing. Overall study outcomes, separate from this receptor: Clinical and demographic metadata were provided uncurated, with the amount varying by source and participant.

Including cysteine and phenylalanine, the CDR3 has 15 amino acids. The only DNA kept is the CDR3, 45 bases in frame from the first base. Via the germline V gene, CDR1 is SNHLY and CDR2 FYNNEI. Trimming takes 3 bases off V and 2 bases off J; junction bases not matched to a gene: 4. TCRbeta CDR3 regions were amplified from genomic DNA by means of the immunoSEQ Assay, a bias-controlled multiplex PCR. In the original analysis: Nucleated cell counts per sample were estimated from amplification of reference gene primers within the assay. Sequence reads were collapsed and filtered to measure the absolute abundance of every unique TCRbeta CDR3 rearrangement. Productive Simpson clonality was computed per sample as the square root of Simpson's diversity index over productive rearrangements. As stored in TCRdb, this immuneACCESS dataset retains in-frame rearrangements with V and J assigned. A fraction of the clones does not appear; measured against another copy, unresolved V genes explain less than half of the discrepancy, and the remainder lacks a known reason. V and J calls and clone size follow that table, whereas D and trimming were derived from the DNA. Within this sample are around 72,000 clones, with around 90% of them counted one time only. The ten largest clonotypes hold roughly 6.8% of the sample.

Whole blood was collected in K2EDTA tubes by collaborating institutions according to the institutions' own protocols. For TCRbeta analysis, collaborators shipped samples in one of three forms: frozen whole blood, isolated PBMCs, or DNA extracted from either of those sample types. About this clone: The target of this receptor is not known. No per-base quality is available; no much larger clone lies one base away.

This TCR came from a woman between 45 and 65 years old with acute or convalescent COVID-19. The sequence links TRBV2 to TRBJ1-5, with 7 middle bases fitting TRBD1. The sequenced material came from peripheral blood. The CDR3 is CASSDLTGRNQPQHF. The bases are TGTGCCAGCAGTGATTTGACAGGGCGCAATCAGCCCCAGCATTTT.